This T cell receptor beta chain was documented in a study of shared clonotypes between healthy human individuals. Study details: Donors had three CD4 naive, three CD4 memory, two CD8 naive and one CD8 memory plate apiece.

Some clones are missing from TCRdb's copy, which holds only in-frame ones; the method was immunoSEQ multiplex PCR. Among approximately 1,500,000 clones listed, approximately 98% were seen once. The CDR3 runs to 15 residues. The V end was cut by 9 bases, the J end by 5 bases, with 22 bases between. CDR1 SNHLY and CDR2 FYNNEI come from the germline V gene. The chain couples TRBV2 to TRBJ2-5; a weak D match, TRBD1 (6 bases). The source material was naive CD4+ T cells sorted from blood. Documented subset: CD45RA+ positively selected. The TCR comes from a man aged 25-45 years in good health. In DNA, the CDR3 is TGTGCCAGTCTAGGGGGACGGCAAGACGGGGAGACCCAGTACTTC. The encoded protein is CASLGGRQDGETQYF.